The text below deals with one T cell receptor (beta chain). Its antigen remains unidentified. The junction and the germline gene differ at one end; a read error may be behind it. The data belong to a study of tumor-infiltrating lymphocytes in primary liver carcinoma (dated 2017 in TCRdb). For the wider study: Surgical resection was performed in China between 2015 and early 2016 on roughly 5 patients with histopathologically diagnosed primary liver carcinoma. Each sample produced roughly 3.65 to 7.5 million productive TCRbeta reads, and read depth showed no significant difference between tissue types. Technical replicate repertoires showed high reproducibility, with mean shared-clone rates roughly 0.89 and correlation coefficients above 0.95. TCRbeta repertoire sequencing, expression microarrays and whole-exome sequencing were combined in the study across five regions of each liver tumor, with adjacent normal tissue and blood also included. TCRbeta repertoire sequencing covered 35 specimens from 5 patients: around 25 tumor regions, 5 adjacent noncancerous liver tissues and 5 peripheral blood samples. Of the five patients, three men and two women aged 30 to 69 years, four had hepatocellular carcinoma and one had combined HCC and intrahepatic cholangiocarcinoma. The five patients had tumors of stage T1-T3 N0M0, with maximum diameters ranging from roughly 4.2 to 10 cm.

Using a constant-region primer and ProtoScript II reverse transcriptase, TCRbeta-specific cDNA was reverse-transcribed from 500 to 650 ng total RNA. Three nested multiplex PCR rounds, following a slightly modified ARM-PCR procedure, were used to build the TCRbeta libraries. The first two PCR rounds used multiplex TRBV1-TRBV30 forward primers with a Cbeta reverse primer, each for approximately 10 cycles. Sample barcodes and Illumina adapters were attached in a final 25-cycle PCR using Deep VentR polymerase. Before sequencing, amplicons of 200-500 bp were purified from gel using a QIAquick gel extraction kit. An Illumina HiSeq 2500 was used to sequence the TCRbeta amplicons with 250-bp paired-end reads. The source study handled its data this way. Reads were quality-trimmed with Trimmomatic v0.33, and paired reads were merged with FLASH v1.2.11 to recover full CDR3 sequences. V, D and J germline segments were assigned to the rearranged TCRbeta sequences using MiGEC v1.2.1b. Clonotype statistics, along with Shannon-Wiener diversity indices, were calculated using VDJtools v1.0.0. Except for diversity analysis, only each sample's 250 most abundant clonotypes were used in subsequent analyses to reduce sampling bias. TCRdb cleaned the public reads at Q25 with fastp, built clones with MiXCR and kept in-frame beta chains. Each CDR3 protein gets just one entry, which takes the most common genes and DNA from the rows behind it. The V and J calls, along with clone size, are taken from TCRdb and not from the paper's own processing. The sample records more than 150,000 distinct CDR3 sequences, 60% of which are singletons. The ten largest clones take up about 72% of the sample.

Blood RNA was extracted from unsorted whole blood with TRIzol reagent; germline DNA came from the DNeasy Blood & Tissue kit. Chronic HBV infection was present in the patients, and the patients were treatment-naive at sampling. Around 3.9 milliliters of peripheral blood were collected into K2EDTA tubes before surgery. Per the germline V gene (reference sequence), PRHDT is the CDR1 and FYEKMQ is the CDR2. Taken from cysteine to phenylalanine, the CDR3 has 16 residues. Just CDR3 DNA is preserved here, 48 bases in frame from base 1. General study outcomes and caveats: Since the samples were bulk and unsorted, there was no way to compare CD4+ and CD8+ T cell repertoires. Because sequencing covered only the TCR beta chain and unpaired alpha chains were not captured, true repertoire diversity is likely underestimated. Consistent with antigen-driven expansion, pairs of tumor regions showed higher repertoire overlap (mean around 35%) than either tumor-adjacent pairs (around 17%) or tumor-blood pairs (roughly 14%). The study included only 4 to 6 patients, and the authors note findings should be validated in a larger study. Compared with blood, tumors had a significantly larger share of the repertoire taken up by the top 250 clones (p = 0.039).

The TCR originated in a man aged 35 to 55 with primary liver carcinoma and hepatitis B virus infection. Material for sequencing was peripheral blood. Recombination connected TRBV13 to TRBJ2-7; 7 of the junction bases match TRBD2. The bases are TGTGTCAGCAGCTTAGATCGACTAGCAGTCCCCTACGAGCAGTACTTC. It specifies CVSSLDRLAVPYEQYF.